The TCR beta chain described here comes from a study of control samples from healthy donors and cancer patients. A few counts support this clone. The CDR3 has 16 residues. V lost 2 bases and J lost 6, with 17 bases in between. Germline V gene data show CDR1 as MNHEY and CDR2 as SMNVEV (reference sequence). TCRdb's copy holds only in-frame clones and misses some; the assay was immunoSEQ multiplex PCR. The sample includes roughly 130,000 clones, 90% of them seen just once. This sequence joins TRBV27 and TRBJ2-1; tentatively, D is TRBD1 (6 bases). This clonotype originated in a man aged 18 to 35 in good health. The specimen was blood. CDR3 sequence reads: CASSLASYNRANEQFF. CDR3 nucleotides: TGTGCCAGCAGTTTAGCCTCATATAACAGGGCCAATGAGCAGTTCTTC.